One sample yielded the 5 T cell receptor beta chains listed below, sequenced in a study of beta chain features in type 1 diabetes. Reverse transcription of all isolated RNA meant that expressed TCRB transcripts were sequenced. TCRdb keeps only in-frame clones here, not all; method: immunoSEQ multiplex PCR. Of roughly 170,000 clones in the sample, about 13% are singletons; the top ten hold approximately 0.62%. Source material: central memory CD4+ T cells from blood. Receptor source: a woman aged 18 to 35 in good health.

The V gene is TRBV19, the J gene TRBJ2-1; 12 bases are a match to TRBD2. V shed 1 base, J shed 7 bases, and the junction held 2 bases outside the gene matches. The CDR3 runs 15 residues. Looked up from germline, CDR1 is LNHDA and CDR2 is SQIVND (reference sequence). The CDR3 bases are TGTGCCAGTAGTATAGGAACTAGCGGGAGGAATGAGCAGTTCTTC. Translation gives CASSIGTSGRNEQFF.

The chain combines TRBV30 with TRBJ2-5; maybe TRBD1 (6 bases). V gave up 7 bases and J gave up 0 bases, with 12 bases separating them. In germline, CDR1 is GTSNPN, CDR2 SVGIG (reference sequence). This CDR3 contains 13 residues. The CDR3 DNA is TGTGCCTCTAACCGGGACAACCAAGAGACCCAGTACTTC. Protein sequence: CASNRDNQETQYF.

This clone was counted a few times. V and J are TRBV27 and TRBJ2-7; 8 bases map to TRBD2. The trim removed 6 bases at V and 6 bases at J, leaving 7 bases unmatched. This CDR3 comprises 13 residues. Germline CDR1 reads MNHEY; CDR2 reads SMNVEV (reference sequence). CDR3 loop: CASRIPAGGEQYF. For the CDR3, the DNA is TGTGCCAGCAGAATACCCGCGGGGGGCGAGCAGTACTTC.

The table lists this clone with a few counts. The chain's CDR3 is CASSLQGENEKLFF. The CDR3 DNA sequence: TGTGCCAGCAGCTTACAGGGGGAGAATGAAAAACTGTTTTTT. The chain is built from TRBV11-2 and TRBJ1-4; TRBD1 matches at 7 bases. There are 14 residues in the CDR3. Germline assignment: CDR1 SGHAT and CDR2 FQNNGV. With 2 bases clipped from V and 5 bases from J, the junction kept 2 bases outside the gene matches.

This clone was detected only a few times. V is TRBV19 and J is TRBJ1-3; D gene unclear. Germline V lookup: CDR1 LNHDA, CDR2 SQIVND (reference sequence). CDR3 length: 16 amino acids. The V end was cut by 5 bases, the J end by 0 bases, with 14 bases between. CDR3: CASSPYVGRSGNTIYF. Here the CDR3 DNA reads TGTGCCAGTAGTCCATACGTCGGTCGCTCTGGAAACACCATATATTTT.